These 24 T cell receptor beta chains originate from one sample sequenced in a study of long-term antiretroviral therapy in people with HIV. Researchers ran immunoSEQ v3.0 at survey level. Clones were read by immunoSEQ multiplex PCR, and TCRdb kept only the in-frame ones, dropping some. The sample gives about 13,000 clones, 80% of which show up once; approximately 14% is in the top ten. The source was unsorted PBMCs, collected 3.2 years before starting antiretroviral therapy. The receptors shown here come from a man aged 40-49 years with HIV.

V gene TRBV2 combines with J gene TRBJ2-7; no reliable D call. The CDR3 spans 10 residues. CDR1 and CDR2 from the germline V gene are SNHLY and FYNNEI. Trimming cost V 6 bases and J 3 bases, with 3 bases left between them. The CDR3 protein is CASSNYEQYF. The CDR3 DNA reads TGTGCCAGCAGCAACTACGAGCAGTACTTC.

This clone has a handful of counts. The chain links TRBV7-9 to TRBJ2-2; 8 nucleotides line up with TRBD1. Per the germline V gene, CDR1 is SEHNR and CDR2 is FQNEAQ (reference sequence). The CDR3 totals 18 residues. J gave up 2 bases and V 6 bases, and 14 bases lay outside the gene matches. This CDR3 reads CASRRPRTDRDNTGELFF. CDR3 nucleotides: TGTGCCAGCAGACGACCCCGTACGGACAGGGATAACACCGGGGAGCTGTTTTTT.

The gene calls are TRBV4-1 and TRBJ1-5, with D unclear. The CDR3 contains 16 residues. V was cut by 0 bases and J by 0 bases, with 9 bases left in between. Germline CDR1 reads MGHRA; CDR2 reads YSYEKL. CDR3 loop: CASSQEGGHSNQPQHF. For the CDR3, the DNA is TGCGCCAGCAGCCAAGAGGGTGGTCATAGCAATCAGCCCCAGCATTTT.

The chain joins TRBV5-1 to TRBJ2-2; TRBD1 matches 9 bases. Germline CDR1 SGHRS, CDR2 YFSETQ. This CDR3 comprises 16 residues. With 1 base clipped from V and 6 bases from J, the junction kept 7 bases outside the gene matches. CDR3 residues: CASSLLRQGEPGELFF. The CDR3 DNA sequence: TGCGCCAGCAGCTTGCTGCGACAGGGGGAACCCGGGGAGCTGTTTTTT.

The chain combines TRBV11-2 with TRBJ1-2, with D possibly TRBD1 on 6 matching bases. Germline V gene sequence: CDR1 SGHAT, CDR2 FQNNGV. The CDR3 has 13 residues. V was trimmed by 5 bases and J by 3 bases, leaving 10 bases between them. Written as DNA, the CDR3 is TGTGCCAGCAGCCCACAGGGAGACTATGGCTACACCTTC. This sequence encodes CASSPQGDYGYTF.

V and J are TRBV10-3 and TRBJ2-3, with D unresolved. The CDR3 consists of 17 residues. The V end was cut by 2 bases, the J end by 0 bases, with 15 bases between. The germline gives CDR1 ENHRY, CDR2 SYGVKD. The CDR3 sequence is CAISEKYRRTSTDTQYF. As DNA, the CDR3 is TGTGCCATCAGTGAGAAGTACCGACGAACTAGCACAGATACGCAGTATTTT.

The rearrangement links TRBV27 to TRBJ2-1; 7 bases fit TRBD1. The CDR3 covers 18 residues. Germline loops: CDR1 MNHEY, CDR2 SMNVEV (reference sequence). V was pared by 3 bases and J by 6 bases, with 17 bases of the junction left unmatched. CDR3 DNA: TGTGCCAGCAGTTTGGGTCCAGGACGGACCCAGGGGGTCAATGAGCAGTTCTTC. Residues: CASSLGPGRTQGVNEQFF.

The rearrangement links TRBV5-1 to TRBJ1-6; TRBD1 aligns across 9 bases. The CDR3 sequence is 18 residues long. Germline loops: CDR1 SGHRS, CDR2 YFSETQ. V gave up 5 bases and J gave up 4 bases; unmatched junction bases: 13. The CDR3 bases are TGCGCCAGCAGTTCGGGACAGGGCGTTTCCGGATATAATTCACCCCTCCACTTT. It encodes CASSSGQGVSGYNSPLHF.

This sequence joins TRBV27 and TRBJ1-1, with 8 positions matching TRBD1. Per germline, CDR1 MNHEY and CDR2 SMNVEV (reference sequence). The length of the CDR3 is 14 residues. The J segment lost 1 base and the V segment lost 6 bases, leaving 4 bases of the junction unmatched. The CDR3, as DNA: TGTGCCAGCAGCCGGACAGGGCAGAACACTGAAGCTTTCTTT. It yields the protein CASSRTGQNTEAFF.

The rearrangement joins TRBV14 to TRBJ1-5, with no clear D. V dropped 4 bases and J dropped 8 bases, with 12 bases sitting between them. The CDR3 loop spans 13 amino acids. The germline CDR1 and CDR2 sequences are SGHDN and FVKESK. CDR3 sequence (DNA): TGTGCCAGCAGCCGGACCTTTTTGGAGCCCCAGCATTTT. Protein product: CASSRTFLEPQHF.

This clone was seen only once. The chain employs TRBV21-1 and TRBJ2-7; the tabulated D call, TRBD2, remains unverified against the DNA. TRBV21-1 is recorded as a pseudogene. The CDR3 extends over 15 amino acids. The CDR3 DNA reads as TGTGCCAGCAGCTCGGGAGCAGTTAGCTCCTACGAGCAGTACTTC. Protein product: CASSSGAVSSYEQYF.

The V call is TRBV18, the J call TRBJ2-7; no reliable D call. CDR1 and CDR2 (germline): KGHSH, LQKENI. The germline V and J ends were trimmed by 5 bases and 1 base, with 12 bases remaining between them. The CDR3 extends over 14 amino acids. CDR3 sequence (DNA): TGTGCCAGCTCATTCAGGACGGAGTCCTACGAGCAGTACTTC. It translates to CASSFRTESYEQYF. Full variable domain (remainder filled in from reference TRBV18 and TRBJ2-7): NAGVMQNPRHLVRRRGQEARLRCSPMKGHSHVYWYRQLPEEGLKFMVYLQKENIIDESGMPKERFSAEFPKEGPSILRIQQVVRGDSAAYFCASSFRTESYEQYFGPGTRLTVT.

The V gene is TRBV18, the J gene TRBJ1-1, with D possibly TRBD1 on 6 matching bases. Germline CDR1 reads KGHSH; CDR2 reads LQKENI. With 7 bases removed from V and 0 bases from J, the gap between germline ends came to 12 bases. This CDR3 region has 14 residues. CDR3 coding DNA: TGTGCCAGCTTGGGGGGGCTGGTGAACACTGAAGCTTTCTTT. It is translated as CASLGGLVNTEAFF.

The rearrangement links TRBV6-5 to TRBJ1-1; D gene ambiguous. The CDR3 has 15 amino acids. CDR1 is MNHEY, CDR2 SVGAGI, per germline. V was trimmed by 4 bases and J by 1 base, leaving 13 bases between them. CDR3 amino acids: CASSSTQGRNTEAFF. In DNA form, the CDR3 reads TGTGCCAGCAGTTCCACTCAAGGACGGAACACTGAAGCTTTCTTT.

The rearrangement uses TRBV5-1 and TRBJ1-3; tentative D call: TRBD1 (6 bases). Trimming took off 0 bases at V and 0 bases at J, with 7 bases between the two ends. Germline V CDR1 and CDR2: SGHRS, YFSETQ. This CDR3 is 15 amino acids long. CDR3 loop: CASSLEGGSGNTIYF. The CDR3 bases are TGCGCCAGCAGCTTGGAGGGGGGCTCTGGAAACACCATATATTTT. The full variable domain, completed using reference TRBV5-1 and TRBJ1-3, is KAGVTQTPRYLIKTRGQQVTLSCSPISGHRSVSWYQQTPGQGLQFLFEYFSETQRNKGNFPGRFSGRQFSNSRSEMNVSTLELGDSALYLCASSLEGGSGNTIYFGEGSWLTVV.

This chain joins TRBV29-1 and TRBJ1-1; maybe TRBD1 (5 bases). CDR1 and CDR2 from the germline V gene are SQVTM and ANQGSEA. The CDR3 sequence is 13 residues long. V was clipped by 7 bases and J by 0 bases, with 12 bases between them. The chain's CDR3 is CSAGTLMNTEAFF. CDR3 nucleotide sequence: TGCAGCGCGGGGACTCTCATGAACACTGAAGCTTTCTTT.

This sequence joins TRBV7-2 and TRBJ2-3, with D perhaps matching TRBD1 (5 bases). Trimming took off 1 base at V and 3 bases at J, with 5 bases between the two ends. The germline gives CDR1 SGHTA, CDR2 FQGNSA. The CDR3 covers 13 residues. Here the CDR3 DNA reads TGTGCCAGCAGCTTAGGGACAACAGATACGCAGTATTTT. This encodes CASSLGTTDTQYF.

The chain joins TRBV7-2 to TRBJ1-1; D perhaps matches TRBD1 (5 bases). Trimming stripped 6 bases from V and 2 bases from J, with 13 bases between. Germline V CDR1 and CDR2: SGHTA, FQGNSA. The CDR3 has 14 amino acids. Here the CDR3 DNA reads TGTGCCAGCAGACCCGGGGCAGGAAACACTGAAGCTTTCTTT. Its translation is CASRPGAGNTEAFF. Variable domain in full (rest from reference TRBV7-2 and TRBJ1-1): GAGVSQSPSNKVTEKGKDVELRCDPISGHTALYWYRQSLGQGLEFLIYFQGNSAPDKSGLPSDRFSAERTGGSVSTLTIQRTQQEDSAVYLCASRPGAGNTEAFFGQGTRLTVV.

The chain combines TRBV7-2 with TRBJ2-1; D may match TRBD1 or TRBD2 (5 bases each). CDR3 length: 15 amino acids. The V gene's germline CDR1 is SGHTA and CDR2 FQGNSA. Trimming took off 2 bases at V and 0 bases at J, with 8 bases between the two ends. CDR3 sequence reads: CASSLNGGSYNEQFF. CDR3 DNA: TGTGCCAGCAGCTTAAATGGGGGCTCCTACAATGAGCAGTTCTTC. Looking up the rest from reference TRBV7-2 and TRBJ2-1 gives the full variable domain: GAGVSQSPSNKVTEKGKDVELRCDPISGHTALYWYRQSLGQGLEFLIYFQGNSAPDKSGLPSDRFSAERTGGSVSTLTIQRTQQEDSAVYLCASSLNGGSYNEQFFGPGTRLTVL.

The rearrangement links TRBV12-5 to TRBJ1-1, with 11 nucleotides matching TRBD1. The CDR3 is made up of 19 amino acids. Germline V CDR1 and CDR2: LGHNT, FRNRAP. V shed 0 bases and J 1 base; nucleotides not matched to a gene: 10. In nucleotides, the CDR3 is TGTGCTAGTGGTTTGGTACCATCACGGACAGGGGGCTCGAACACTGAAGCTTTCTTT. Encoded protein: CASGLVPSRTGGSNTEAFF.

V gene TRBV6-1 combines with J gene TRBJ1-1, with D possibly being TRBD1 (6 bases). V lost 8 bases, J lost 5 bases, and 15 bases lay in between. The CDR3 spans 13 residues. In germline, CDR1 is MNHNS, CDR2 SASEGT. The CDR3 region has the DNA TGTGCCAGCTGGGGGCAGGGGAATACTGAAGCTTTCTTT. It specifies CASWGQGNTEAFF.

The chain is built from TRBV19 and TRBJ1-1, with no clear D. Deletions cut 0 bases from V and 5 bases from J, with 10 bases between. Germline V gene sequence: CDR1 LNHDA, CDR2 SQIVND (reference sequence). The CDR3 extends over 14 amino acids. For the CDR3, the DNA is TGTGCCAGTAGTATAGATGGTGGAACAACTGAAGCTTTCTTT. This gives the protein CASSIDGGTTEAFF.

V is TRBV9 and J is TRBJ1-4; TRBD1 matches 9 bases. The CDR3 sequence is 17 residues long. The V gene's germline CDR1 is SGDLS and CDR2 YYNGEE. V was pared by 2 bases and J by 8 bases, with 13 bases of the junction left unmatched. The CDR3 DNA follows: TGTGCCAGCAGCGTTGATGAGGGGGGACAGGGTCGAGAAAAACTGTTTTTT. Residues: CASSVDEGGQGREKLFF.

V usage is TRBV19 and J usage is TRBJ1-1; D unclear. Trimming removed 8 bases from V and 0 bases from J, with 7 bases in between. The germline V gene has CDR1 LNHDA and CDR2 SQIVND (reference sequence). The CDR3 consists of 12 residues. The CDR3 nucleotides read TGTGCCAGTGGCGATATGAACACTGAAGCTTTCTTT. This sequence encodes CASGDMNTEAFF.